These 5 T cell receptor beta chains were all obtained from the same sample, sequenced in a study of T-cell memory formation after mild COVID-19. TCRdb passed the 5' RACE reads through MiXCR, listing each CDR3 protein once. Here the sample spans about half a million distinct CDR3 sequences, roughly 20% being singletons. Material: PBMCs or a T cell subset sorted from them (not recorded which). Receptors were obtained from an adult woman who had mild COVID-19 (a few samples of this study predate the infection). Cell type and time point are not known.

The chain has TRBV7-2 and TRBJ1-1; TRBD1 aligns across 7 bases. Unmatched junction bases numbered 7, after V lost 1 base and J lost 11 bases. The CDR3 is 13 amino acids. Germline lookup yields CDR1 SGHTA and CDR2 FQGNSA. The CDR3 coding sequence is TGTGCCAGCAGCTTAGACCCAGGGGGATACGCTTTCTTT. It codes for CASSLDPGGYAFF.

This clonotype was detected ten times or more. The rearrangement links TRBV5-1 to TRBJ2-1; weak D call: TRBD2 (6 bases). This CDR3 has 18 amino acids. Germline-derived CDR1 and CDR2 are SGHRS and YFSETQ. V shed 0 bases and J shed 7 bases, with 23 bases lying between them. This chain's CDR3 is CASSLALWEDGGWNEQFF. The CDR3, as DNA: TGCGCCAGCAGCTTGGCCTTATGGGAGGACGGCGGGTGGAATGAGCAGTTCTTC. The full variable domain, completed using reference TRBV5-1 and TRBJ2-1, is KAGVTQTPRYLIKTRGQQVTLSCSPISGHRSVSWYQQTPGQGLQFLFEYFSETQRNKGNFPGRFSGRQFSNSRSEMNVSTLELGDSALYLCASSLALWEDGGWNEQFFGPGTRLTVL.

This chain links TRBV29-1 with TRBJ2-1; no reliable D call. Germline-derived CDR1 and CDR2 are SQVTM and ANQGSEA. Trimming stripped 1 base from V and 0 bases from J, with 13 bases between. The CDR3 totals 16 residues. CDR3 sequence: CSVEVGGPSSYNEQFF. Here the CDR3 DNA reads TGCAGCGTTGAAGTAGGCGGACCTAGCTCCTACAATGAGCAGTTCTTC.

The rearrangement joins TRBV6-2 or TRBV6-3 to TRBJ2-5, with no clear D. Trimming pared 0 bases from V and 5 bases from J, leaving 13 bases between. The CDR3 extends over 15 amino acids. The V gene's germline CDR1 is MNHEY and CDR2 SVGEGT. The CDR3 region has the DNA TGTGCCAGCAGTTACTCCTTGTCCGCCGGGGAGACCCAGTACTTC. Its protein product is CASSYSLSAGETQYF.

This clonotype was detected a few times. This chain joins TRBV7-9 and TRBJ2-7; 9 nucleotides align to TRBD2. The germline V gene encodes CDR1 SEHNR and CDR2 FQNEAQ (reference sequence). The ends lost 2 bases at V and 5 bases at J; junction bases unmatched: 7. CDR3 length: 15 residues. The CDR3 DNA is TGTGCCAGCAGCTTATTTGCGGGAGGGCCCAACGAGCAGTACTTC. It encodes CASSLFAGGPNEQYF.